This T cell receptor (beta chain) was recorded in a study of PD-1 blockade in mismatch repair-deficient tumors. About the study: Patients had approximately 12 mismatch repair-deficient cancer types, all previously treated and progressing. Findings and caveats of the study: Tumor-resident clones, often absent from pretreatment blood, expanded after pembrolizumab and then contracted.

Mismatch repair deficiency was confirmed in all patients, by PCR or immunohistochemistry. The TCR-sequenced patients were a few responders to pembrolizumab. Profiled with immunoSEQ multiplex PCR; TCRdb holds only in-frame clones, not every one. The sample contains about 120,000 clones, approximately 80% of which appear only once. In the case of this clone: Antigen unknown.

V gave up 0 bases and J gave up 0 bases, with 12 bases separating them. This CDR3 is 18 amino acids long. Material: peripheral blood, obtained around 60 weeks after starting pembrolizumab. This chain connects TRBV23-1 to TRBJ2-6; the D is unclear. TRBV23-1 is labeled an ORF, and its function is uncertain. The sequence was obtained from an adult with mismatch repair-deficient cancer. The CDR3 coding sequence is TGCGCCAGCAGTCAATCCCCGGGCATCCTCTCTGGGGCCAACGTCCTGACTTTC. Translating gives CASSQSPGILSGANVLTF.